This T cell receptor (beta chain) was identified during a study of blood T cell repertoires in COVID-19. The germline V gene has CDR1 LGHNA and CDR2 YNFKEQ. V gave up 3 bases and J gave up 8 bases, with 17 bases separating them. The CDR3 loop spans 15 amino acids. The assay was immunoSEQ multiplex PCR, and TCRdb's table has in-frame clones only and misses some. The repertoire holds roughly 230,000 clones, 83% seen once, with around 8.1% in the top ten. The source material was peripheral blood. The receptor comes from a middle-aged man with active or convalescent COVID-19. The chain couples TRBV4-2 to TRBJ1-3; D is perhaps TRBD1 (6 bases). The CDR3 loop is CASSHREAGEDTIYF. Here the CDR3 DNA reads TGTGCCAGCAGCCATCGGGAGGCAGGGGAGGACACCATATATTTT.